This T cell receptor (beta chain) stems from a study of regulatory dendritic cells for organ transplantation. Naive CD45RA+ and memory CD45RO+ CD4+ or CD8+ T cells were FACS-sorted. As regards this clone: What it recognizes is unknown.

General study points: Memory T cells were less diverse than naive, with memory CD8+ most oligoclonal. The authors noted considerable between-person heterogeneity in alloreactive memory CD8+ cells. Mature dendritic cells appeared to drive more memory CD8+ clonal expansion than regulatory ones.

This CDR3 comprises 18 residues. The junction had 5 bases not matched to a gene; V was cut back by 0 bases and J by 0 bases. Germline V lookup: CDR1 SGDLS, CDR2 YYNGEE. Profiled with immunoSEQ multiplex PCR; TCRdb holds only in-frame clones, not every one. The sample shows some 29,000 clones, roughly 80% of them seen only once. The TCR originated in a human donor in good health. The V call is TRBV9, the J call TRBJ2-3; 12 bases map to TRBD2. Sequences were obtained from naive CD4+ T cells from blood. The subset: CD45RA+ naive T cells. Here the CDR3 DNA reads TGTGCCAGCAGCGTAGCCCTAGCGGGGGGGCCGAGCACAGATACGCAGTATTTT. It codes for CASSVALAGGPSTDTQYF.